These T cell receptor beta chains were read from a single sample in a study of T cells in Graves' hyperthyroidism and ophthalmopathy. TCRdb ran MiXCR on the multiplex PCR reads and lists one entry per CDR3 protein. This table holds roughly 530,000 distinct CDR3 sequences, more than 15% found once. The sequenced sample consisted of blood. The source is a young woman with Graves' ophthalmopathy. Each CDR3 is given with its conserved first and last residue. Each record gives: clone size, D gene, J gene, V gene, CDR3 protein, CDR3 DNA. The D gene is left open where the match is weak. For some rows the clone size is stated as once, few or many, or as a class when expanded; others skip it.

abundance: few; d_gene: TRBD2; j_gene: TRBJ2-2; v_gene: TRBV4-3; CDR3aa: CASSQVPGGSGELFF; CDR3nt: TGCGCCAGCAGCCAAGTTCCGGGAGGATCTGGGGAGCTGTTTTTT
abundance: few; d_gene: -; j_gene: TRBJ2-2; v_gene: TRBV5-5; CDR3aa: CASSSRGLGELFF; CDR3nt: TGTGCCAGCAGCTCCAGAGGTCTCGGGGAGCTGTTTTTT
abundance: -; d_gene: -; j_gene: TRBJ2-5; v_gene: TRBV7-9; CDR3aa: CASSSGLPYQSQYF; CDR3nt: TGTGCCAGCAGCTCCGGACTTCCTTATCAGTCCCAGTACTTC
abundance: many; d_gene: TRBD1; j_gene: TRBJ2-3; v_gene: TRBV6-1; CDR3aa: CASGIPGQGADTQYF; CDR3nt: TGTGCCAGCGGGATTCCGGGACAGGGGGCGGATACGCAGTATTTT
abundance: -; d_gene: -; j_gene: TRBJ2-7; v_gene: TRBV11-2; CDR3aa: CASRSLRGVEEQYF; CDR3nt: TGTGCCAGCAGGTCCCTAAGGGGAGTAGAAGAGCAGTACTTC
abundance: -; d_gene: -; j_gene: TRBJ1-2; v_gene: TRBV3-1; CDR3aa: CASSQDADFGGNYGYTF; CDR3nt: TGTGCCAGCAGCCAAGATGCTGATTTTGGAGGGAACTATGGCTACACCTTC
abundance: few; d_gene: TRBD2; j_gene: TRBJ2-5; v_gene: TRBV7-8; CDR3aa: CASSLGGLAGGLGETQYF; CDR3nt: TGTGCCAGCAGCTTAGGCGGACTAGCGGGAGGCCTCGGAGAGACCCAGTACTTC
abundance: many; d_gene: TRBD1; j_gene: TRBJ1-2; v_gene: TRBV30; CDR3aa: CAWSRTGGLYGYTF; CDR3nt: TGTGCCTGGAGCCGGACAGGGGGCCTCTATGGCTACACCTTC
abundance: many; d_gene: -; j_gene: TRBJ2-1; v_gene: TRBV6-1; CDR3aa: CASKGDRGGGPTGSYNEQFF; CDR3nt: TGTGCCAGCAAGGGGGATAGGGGGGGGGGCCCAACTGGATCATACAATGAGCAGTTCTTC
abundance: many; d_gene: TRBD1; j_gene: TRBJ1-5; v_gene: TRBV30; CDR3aa: CAYDRGQNQPQHF; CDR3nt: TGTGCCTACGACAGGGGGCAAAATCAGCCCCAGCATTTT
abundance: many; d_gene: TRBD1; j_gene: TRBJ1-1; v_gene: TRBV30; CDR3aa: CAWSQGVVDTEAFF; CDR3nt: TGTGCCTGGAGCCAGGGGGTCGTAGACACTGAAGCTTTCTTT
abundance: few; d_gene: -; j_gene: TRBJ1-2; v_gene: TRBV5-6; CDR3aa: CASSYTGTRAHYGYTF; CDR3nt: TGTGCCAGCAGCTACACCGGGACCCGGGCTCACTATGGCTACACCTTC
abundance: many; d_gene: -; j_gene: TRBJ1-1; v_gene: TRBV14; CDR3aa: CASRVQLNTEAFF; CDR3nt: TGTGCCAGCAGGGTACAGTTGAACACTGAAGCTTTCTTT
abundance: -; d_gene: TRBD1; j_gene: TRBJ2-7; v_gene: TRBV10-3; CDR3aa: CAISDMDRGTEQYF; CDR3nt: TGTGCCATCAGTGATATGGACAGGGGAACCGAGCAGTACTTC
abundance: -; d_gene: -; j_gene: TRBJ1-1; v_gene: TRBV9; CDR3aa: CASSPDGGSTEAFF; CDR3nt: TGTGCCAGCAGCCCTGATGGGGGGAGCACTGAAGCTTTCTTT
abundance: -; d_gene: TRBD1; j_gene: TRBJ2-7; v_gene: TRBV28; CDR3aa: CASSRDRVEQYF; CDR3nt: TGTGCCAGCAGTCGGGACAGGGTCGAGCAGTACTTC
abundance: -; d_gene: -; j_gene: TRBJ1-2; v_gene: TRBV7-2; CDR3aa: CASSPLPNYGYTF; CDR3nt: TGTGCCAGCAGCCCCCTCCCTAACTATGGCTACACCTTC
abundance: few; d_gene: TRBD1; j_gene: TRBJ2-2; v_gene: TRBV11-3; CDR3aa: CASSPLTGATGELFF; CDR3nt: TGTGCCAGCAGCCCCTTGACAGGGGCGACCGGGGAGCTGTTTTTT
abundance: few; d_gene: -; j_gene: TRBJ2-1; v_gene: TRBV4-3; CDR3aa: CASSQAWGFGTNEQFF; CDR3nt: TGCGCCAGCAGCCAAGCCTGGGGTTTTGGGACCAATGAGCAGTTCTTC
abundance: many; d_gene: TRBD1; j_gene: TRBJ2-5; v_gene: TRBV3-1; CDR3aa: CASSQGTGEETQYF; CDR3nt: TGTGCCAGCAGCCAAGGAACAGGGGAAGAGACCCAGTACTTC
abundance: few; d_gene: -; j_gene: TRBJ2-2; v_gene: TRBV7-3; CDR3aa: CASSLVGGSSTGELFF; CDR3nt: TGTGCCAGCAGCTTAGTAGGTGGGAGTTCCACCGGGGAGCTGTTTTTT
abundance: many; d_gene: TRBD2; j_gene: TRBJ2-7; v_gene: TRBV6-2/TRBV6-3; CDR3aa: CASSYWGLAGAYEQYF; CDR3nt: TGTGCCAGCAGTTACTGGGGACTAGCGGGAGCCTACGAGCAGTACTTC
abundance: few; d_gene: -; j_gene: TRBJ1-1; v_gene: TRBV29-1; CDR3aa: CSVAWQGDTEAFF; CDR3nt: TGCAGCGTTGCCTGGCAGGGTGACACTGAAGCTTTCTTT
abundance: -; d_gene: -; j_gene: TRBJ2-7; v_gene: TRBV6-1; CDR3aa: CASSDRDRIDYEQYF; CDR3nt: TGTGCCAGCAGTGACCGGGACCGAATTGATTACGAGCAGTACTTC
abundance: many; d_gene: TRBD2; j_gene: TRBJ2-3; v_gene: TRBV20-1; CDR3aa: CSATAGLVSDTQYF; CDR3nt: TGCAGTGCTACGGCGGGACTAGTGTCAGATACGCAGTATTTT
abundance: -; d_gene: TRBD1; j_gene: TRBJ2-1; v_gene: TRBV30; CDR3aa: CAWGGQGASYNEQFF; CDR3nt: TGTGCCTGGGGGGGCCAGGGGGCCTCCTACAATGAGCAGTTCTTC
abundance: few; d_gene: -; j_gene: TRBJ2-3; v_gene: TRBV4-1; CDR3aa: CASSQVDQDYRDMADTQYF; CDR3nt: TGCGCCAGCAGCCAAGTCGATCAGGACTACCGGGATATGGCAGATACGCAGTATTTT
abundance: many; d_gene: -; j_gene: TRBJ2-7; v_gene: TRBV27; CDR3aa: CASKGISYEQYF; CDR3nt: TGTGCCAGCAAAGGGATATCCTACGAGCAGTACTTC
abundance: -; d_gene: -; j_gene: TRBJ1-1; v_gene: TRBV19; CDR3aa: CASNPGHLNTEAFF; CDR3nt: TGTGCCAGTAATCCGGGACACCTGAACACTGAAGCTTTCTTT
abundance: few; d_gene: -; j_gene: TRBJ1-1; v_gene: TRBV2; CDR3aa: CASSYGQLMNTEAFF; CDR3nt: TGTGCCAGCAGTTACGGACAGCTCATGAACACTGAAGCTTTCTTT
abundance: many; d_gene: TRBD1; j_gene: TRBJ2-7; v_gene: TRBV28; CDR3aa: CASSSGQGYEQYF; CDR3nt: TGTGCCAGCAGTTCGGGACAGGGTTACGAGCAGTACTTC
abundance: many; d_gene: -; j_gene: TRBJ2-1; v_gene: TRBV7-9; CDR3aa: CASSPTDFYNEQFF; CDR3nt: TGTGCCAGCAGCCCCACGGACTTCTACAATGAGCAGTTCTTC
abundance: many; d_gene: -; j_gene: TRBJ2-7; v_gene: TRBV7-9; CDR3aa: CASSVGYEQYF; CDR3nt: TGTGCCAGCAGCGTTGGCTACGAGCAGTACTTC
abundance: -; d_gene: -; j_gene: TRBJ2-2; v_gene: TRBV20-1; CDR3aa: CSAPPTTGELFF; CDR3nt: TGCAGTGCTCCACCTACCACCGGGGAGCTGTTTTTT
abundance: few; d_gene: -; j_gene: TRBJ2-7; v_gene: TRBV7-6; CDR3aa: CASSYPPGEQYF; CDR3nt: TGTGCCAGCAGCTATCCCCCGGGGGAGCAGTACTTC